Shown below are 2 T cell receptor beta chains from a single sample sequenced in a study of T cells expressing NK-cell markers. TCRdb re-called the 5' RACE reads and gives one entry per CDR3 protein, without DNA. The sample totals about 460,000 distinct CDR3 sequences; its top ten clones hold approximately 1.4%. The sequenced sample was blood T cells: a sorted CD56 or NKG2C T cell subset, CD4+ or CD8+ T cells, or bulk PBMC T cells (not recorded which). The receptors shown here come from a woman in her 50s in good health.

The chain has TRBV20-1 and TRBJ2-3; the TCRdb call, TRBD2, lacks DNA for checking. The CDR3 has 18 residues. In germline, CDR1 is DFQATT, CDR2 SNEGSKA (reference sequence). CDR3 sequence reads: CSARDKSLASAYTDTQYF.

V and J are TRBV12-3 or TRBV12-4 and TRBJ1-1. This CDR3 spans 12 amino acids. This CDR3 reads CASSWVSAEAFF.